These T cell receptor beta chains were read from a single sample in a study of blood T cell repertoires in COVID-19. Measured with immunoSEQ multiplex PCR; TCRdb has only the in-frame clones, and not every one. The table records roughly 100,000 clones, roughly 85% of them present only once. Sequencing was performed on peripheral blood. These receptors all come from a woman older than 75 with acute or convalescent COVID-19. CDR3s include the opening cysteine and the closing phenylalanine or tryptophan. The order of the fields is clone size, V gene, J gene, D gene, CDR3 protein, CDR3 DNA. The D gene is left open where the match is weak. Clone size is shown for a subset of rows, as once, few, many or a class of expanded clone.

-,TRBV3-1/TRBV3-2,TRBJ2-1,TRBD2,CASSQGLAGVSYNEQFF,TGTGCCAGCAGCCAGGGACTAGCGGGAGTGTCCTACAATGAGCAGTTCTTC
once,TRBV25-1,TRBJ1-2,-,CASSEYTGNGYTF,TGTGCCAGCAGTGAATATACGGGAAATGGCTACACCTTC
-,TRBV6-5,TRBJ2-2,-,CASTSVFDTGELFF,TGTGCCAGTACCTCGGTATTTGACACCGGGGAGCTGTTTTTT
once,TRBV5-1,TRBJ2-2,-,CASSLGWQGSGELFF,TGCGCCAGCAGCTTGGGATGGCAGGGCTCTGGGGAGCTGTTTTTT
-,TRBV10-3,TRBJ2-1,TRBD2,CAITGLAGDVEQFF,TGTGCCATCACGGGACTAGCGGGAGATGTTGAGCAGTTCTTC
-,TRBV19,TRBJ1-6,TRBD1,CATTGGGTGNSPLHF,TGTGCCACCACTGGAGGGGGGACAGGGAATTCACCCCTCCACTTT
-,TRBV28,TRBJ2-1,TRBD2,CASRGLAGYNEQFF,TGTGCCAGCAGGGGACTAGCGGGGTACAATGAGCAGTTCTTC
-,TRBV4-3,TRBJ1-1,TRBD1,CASSQETGLIGTEAFF,TGCGCCAGCAGCCAAGAGACAGGGTTGATCGGCACTGAAGCTTTCTTT
once,TRBV5-1,TRBJ2-5,TRBD2,CASSLEGLAGGETQYF,TGCGCCAGCAGCTTGGAAGGACTAGCGGGAGGAGAGACCCAGTACTTC
-,TRBV4-1,TRBJ1-1,TRBD1,CASSQIGTVTEAFF,TGCGCCAGCAGCCAAATAGGGACAGTCACTGAAGCTTTCTTT
-,TRBV12-3/TRBV12-4,TRBJ2-2,-,CASSQILAGELFF,TGTGCCAGCAGCCAGATACTAGCAGGGGAGCTGTTTTTT
-,TRBV27,TRBJ2-1,TRBD1,CASSLSRTGNNEQFF,TGTGCCAGCAGTTTATCGAGGACAGGTAACAATGAGCAGTTCTTC
-,TRBV19,TRBJ2-2,TRBD2,CASSNQAGVGELFF,TGTGCCAGTAGTAACCAGGCGGGGGTCGGGGAGCTGTTTTTT
-,TRBV5-1,TRBJ2-1,-,CASSPYASQDLNEQFF,TGCGCCAGCAGCCCTTATGCCTCACAGGACCTGAACGAGCAGTTCTTC
-,TRBV12-3/TRBV12-4,TRBJ1-5,-,CASSLRVNQPQHF,TGTGCCAGCAGTTTGAGGGTGAATCAGCCCCAGCATTTT
-,TRBV19,TRBJ1-5,TRBD1,CASSPGQGQPQHF,TGTGCCAGTAGTCCCGGACAGGGCCAGCCCCAGCATTTT
once,TRBV19,TRBJ2-5,-,CASSMQGLGETQYF,TGTGCCAGTAGTATGCAGGGTCTCGGAGAGACCCAGTACTTC
-,TRBV24-1,TRBJ2-1,-,CATSDSDSPGQQFF,TGTGCCACCAGTGATTCGGACTCGCCAGGTCAGCAGTTCTTC
-,TRBV6-6,TRBJ1-2,-,CASSYSSGQDYGYTF,TGTGCCAGCAGTTACTCGAGCGGCCAGGACTATGGCTACACCTTC
-,TRBV5-1,TRBJ2-3,TRBD2,CASRDLLTSGTDTQYF,TGCGCCAGCAGGGATCTTCTAACTAGCGGCACAGATACGCAGTATTTT
-,TRBV28,TRBJ1-1,TRBD1,CASSADRGTEAFF,TGTGCCAGCAGTGCGGACAGGGGCACTGAAGCTTTCTTT
-,TRBV5-1,TRBJ1-1,-,CASSLGGTQNTEAFF,TGCGCCAGCAGTCTAGGAGGGACTCAGAACACTGAAGCTTTCTTT
-,TRBV13,TRBJ2-1,TRBD1,CASSPATGGNEQFF,TGTGCCAGCAGCCCGGCGACAGGGGGTAATGAGCAGTTCTTC
-,TRBV15,TRBJ1-5,-,CATSSYRDQPQHF,TGTGCCACCAGCAGTTACAGGGATCAGCCCCAGCATTTT
-,TRBV4-1,TRBJ2-2,-,CASSRGNTGELFF,TGCGCCAGCAGCAGGGGGAACACCGGGGAGCTGTTTTTT
-,TRBV12-2,TRBJ1-1,-,CASRLAKGGRLEAFF,TGTGCAAGTCGCTTAGCGAAGGGAGGTCGCCTGGAGGCTTTCTTT
-,TRBV5-1,TRBJ2-2,TRBD2,CASSLASGDGGELFF,TGCGCCAGCAGCTTGGCTAGCGGGGATGGCGGGGAGCTGTTTTTT
-,TRBV4-1,TRBJ1-4,-,CASSQVGDEKLFF,TGCGCCAGCAGCCAAGTCGGGGATGAAAAACTGTTTTTT
-,TRBV5-1,TRBJ2-5,-,CASSLDRVETQYF,TGCGCCAGCAGCTTGGACAGGGTGGAGACCCAGTACTTC
once,TRBV9,TRBJ1-2,TRBD1,CASSVDVQGGSGGYTF,TGTGCCAGCAGCGTAGACGTCCAGGGGGGATCGGGTGGCTACACCTTC
-,TRBV5-1,TRBJ2-5,TRBD2,CASRTSGTTETQYF,TGCGCCAGCAGAACTAGCGGGACCACGGAGACCCAGTACTTC
-,TRBV27,TRBJ2-1,TRBD2,CASSSFVRLAGGNEQFF,TGTGCCAGCAGTTCCTTCGTTAGGCTAGCGGGAGGAAATGAGCAGTTCTTC
-,TRBV21-1,TRBJ1-3,-,CASSKRDRGTGNTIYF,TGTGCCAGCAGCAAACGGGACAGGGGGACCGGAAACACCATATATTTT
-,TRBV6-5,TRBJ2-1,TRBD1,CASSSGGFLYNEQFF,TGTGCCAGCAGTTCAGGGGGCTTCCTCTACAATGAGCAGTTCTTC
-,TRBV27,TRBJ2-3,-,CASSLSAGSTDTQYF,TGTGCCAGCAGTTTATCCGCGGGCAGCACAGATACGCAGTATTTT
-,TRBV6-5,TRBJ1-1,-,CASSLTANTEAFF,TGTGCCAGCAGCCTGACAGCGAACACTGAAGCTTTCTTT
once,TRBV7-2,TRBJ2-7,-,CASSFDSTNSYEQYF,TGTGCCAGCAGCTTTGACTCTACGAACTCCTACGAGCAGTACTTC
-,TRBV5-5,TRBJ2-5,TRBD2,CASSLGGRAGGETQYF,TGTGCCAGCAGCCTCGGCGGGAGGGCGGGCGGAGAGACCCAGTACTTC
few,TRBV5-1,TRBJ2-5,TRBD1,CASSMGQGQETQYF,TGCGCCAGCAGCATGGGACAGGGCCAAGAGACCCAGTACTTC
-,TRBV28,TRBJ2-2,-,CASSLRTGELFF,TGTGCCAGCAGTTTACGGACCGGGGAGCTGTTTTTT
once,TRBV12-5,TRBJ2-1,TRBD2,CASGGTSGKGLGNEQFF,TGTGCTAGTGGGGGGACTAGCGGGAAGGGGTTGGGCAATGAGCAGTTCTTC
-,TRBV23-1,TRBJ2-7,TRBD2,CASSQSWGIAGVGVYEQYF,TGCGCCAGCAGTCAATCGTGGGGTATAGCGGGAGTGGGAGTATACGAGCAGTACTTC